Shown below are 10 T cell receptor beta chains from a single sample sequenced in a study of CD8+ T cells in alopecia areata. Treatment indicated: oral pan-JAK inhibitor, 5-10 mg twice daily. RNA, once extracted, was reverse transcribed into cDNA for use as the sequencing template. Data came from immunoSEQ multiplex PCR; TCRdb stores just in-frame clones and leaves some out. In the table there are 150,000 to 200,000 clones, 55% to 75% of which are singletons. The material sequenced was CD4+ T cells sorted from blood, taken at week 24, from a patient treated with tofacitinib. The receptors come from a human donor with alopecia areata.

This clone was seen a handful of times. The chain recombines TRBV30 with TRBJ1-5; TRBD1 matches 7 bases. The junction had 10 bases not matched to a gene; V was cut back by 3 bases and J by 5 bases. Germline V lookup: CDR1 GTSNPN, CDR2 SVGIG (reference sequence). CDR3 length equals 15 residues. The CDR3, as DNA: TGTGCCTGGAGAACACCGACAGGGTTGCATCAGCCCCAGCATTTT. Its protein is CAWRTPTGLHQPQHF.

This clone was counted a few times. V usage is TRBV2 and J usage is TRBJ2-4; TRBD1 might be the D (6 bases). In germline, CDR1 is SNHLY, CDR2 FYNNEI. The V and J ends lost 5 bases and 6 bases respectively, with 8 bases between them. The CDR3 extends over 12 amino acids. This CDR3 is CASSKQGNIQYF. CDR3 bases: TGTGCCAGCAGTAAACAGGGAAACATTCAGTACTTC.

The table lists this clone with a few counts. The chain combines TRBV5-6 with TRBJ2-1; D not resolved. The CDR3 totals 11 residues. Trimming left V 4 bases short and J 10 bases short, with 9 bases between. Germline CDR1 SGHDT, CDR2 YYEEEE. The chain's CDR3 is CASSHQMEQFF. CDR3 nucleotide sequence: TGTGCCAGCAGCCATCAGATGGAGCAGTTCTTC. Filled out from reference TRBV5-6 and TRBJ2-1, the complete variable domain reads DAGVTQSPTHLIKTRGQQVTLRCSPKSGHDTVSWYQQALGQGPQFIFQYYEEEERQRGNFPDRFSGHQFPNYSSELNVNALLLGDSALYLCASSHQMEQFFGPGTRLTVL.

The sample holds a few counts of this clone. The chain combines TRBV30 with TRBJ1-1, with a possible D match to TRBD1 (5 bases). V lost 2 bases and J 1 base, leaving 17 bases between the germline ends. The CDR3 totals 16 residues. Germline V gene lookup returns CDR1 GTSNPN and CDR2 SVGIG (reference sequence). The CDR3, as DNA: TGTGCCTGGAGTTTTAGGGCACAGGTTGCGAACACTGAAGCTTTCTTT. This translates into CAWSFRAQVANTEAFF.

The V and J genes are TRBV30 and TRBJ2-3, with 14 nucleotides matching TRBD2. From germline, CDR1 is GTSNPN and CDR2 SVGIG (reference sequence). This CDR3 is 19 amino acids long. V shed 4 bases, J shed 7 bases, and the junction held 19 bases outside the gene matches. DNA for the CDR3: TGTGCCTGGAATCCCTTCCGGGGACTAGCGGGGGCGCTCCGCAATACGCAGTATTTT. Translating gives CAWNPFRGLAGALRNTQYF. Filled out from reference TRBV30 and TRBJ2-3, the complete variable domain reads SQTIHQWPATLVQPVGSPLSLECTVEGTSNPNLYWYRQAAGRGLQLLFYSVGIGQISSEVPQNLSASRPQDRQFILSSKKLLLSDSGFYLCAWNPFRGLAGALRNTQYFGPGTRLTVL.

This clone turned up a few times. The J gene is TRBJ1-1, the V gene TRBV29-1, with 7 nucleotides matching TRBD1. The CDR3 has 15 residues. Germline loops: CDR1 SQVTM, CDR2 ANQGSEA. V lost 3 bases and J lost 1; bases outside the gene matches: 8. CDR3 amino acids: CSVDLTGVANTEAFF. CDR3 nucleotide sequence: TGCAGCGTTGACCTTACAGGGGTGGCGAACACTGAAGCTTTCTTT.

CDR3 residues: CASSLDPGQGAGGYTF. The CDR3 DNA reads as TGCGCCAGCAGCTTGGATCCGGGACAGGGGGCTGGTGGCTACACCTTC. V is TRBV5-1 and J is TRBJ1-2, with 12 nucleotides matching TRBD1. CDR1 SGHRS and CDR2 YFSETQ come from the germline V gene. The J segment lost 7 bases and the V segment lost 0 bases, leaving 7 bases of the junction unmatched. CDR3 length: 16 amino acids.

V gene TRBV29-1 combines with J gene TRBJ2-3; D may be TRBD2 (5 bases). The V and J ends lost 4 bases and 2 bases respectively, with 13 bases between them. Germline V gene lookup returns CDR1 SQVTM and CDR2 ANQGSEA. CDR3 length equals 14 residues. The CDR3 is CSVVNRDHTDTQYF. The DNA for the CDR3 is TGCAGCGTTGTCAACCGGGATCACACAGATACGCAGTATTTT.

The chain has TRBV30 and TRBJ1-6, with 9 bases that match TRBD1. The CDR3 has 16 residues. Trimming at V came to 6 bases and at J to 0 bases, leaving 6 bases not matched to a gene. In germline, CDR1 is GTSNPN, CDR2 SVGIG (reference sequence). CDR3 nucleotides: TGTGCCTGTAAAACAGGGGGCTACTCCTATAATTCACCCCTCCACTTT. Translating gives CACKTGGYSYNSPLHF.

This clone has only a few counts. The genes are TRBV29-1 and TRBJ2-7; D unresolved. Germline V gene lookup returns CDR1 SQVTM and CDR2 ANQGSEA. With 4 bases removed from V and 2 bases from J, the gap between germline ends came to 15 bases. This CDR3 has 14 residues. The CDR3 region is CSVAATRWAYEQYF. The DNA of the CDR3 is TGCAGCGTTGCGGCTACGCGATGGGCCTACGAGCAGTACTTC.